The 6 T cell receptor beta chains in this list originate from one sample, sequenced in a study of T cells in Graves' hyperthyroidism and ophthalmopathy. RNA transcripts served as the template for amplifying TCR beta CDR3 regions. HTBI primers were used for first-round RT-PCR of the TCR CDR3. Each CDR3 protein is one row after TCRdb ran MiXCR on the multiplex PCR reads. This table has approximately 220,000 distinct CDR3 sequences, around 19% appearing once. The source material was blood. These receptors were collected from a man in his forties or fifties with Graves' hyperthyroidism.

This clonotype showed up many times. The chain recombines TRBV24-1 with TRBJ2-1; unclear D gene. The CDR3 is made up of 14 amino acids. Germline loops: CDR1 KGHDR, CDR2 SFDVKD. Between the trimmed V and J ends, which lost 3 bases and 2 bases, there was a span of 7 bases. The CDR3 coding sequence is TGTGCCACCAGTGATGAAACAGCCTACAATGAGCAGTTCTTC. Encoded protein: CATSDETAYNEQFF.

The chain combines TRBV7-3 with TRBJ2-3, with TRBD2 matching 14 bases. The germline CDR1 and CDR2 sequences are SGHTA and FQGTGA. V lost 6 bases, J lost 1 base, and 12 bases stayed unmatched. The CDR3 is 19 residues long. CDR3 nucleotides: TGTGCCAGCAGTTCGTCCCCCAAGGGACTAGCGGGGGGCACAGATACGCAGTATTTT. Protein: CASSSSPKGLAGGTDTQYF.

This clonotype was detected ten times or more. This chain links TRBV7-8 with TRBJ1-1; 9 bases agree with TRBD1. This CDR3 spans 15 amino acids. CDR1 is SGHVS, CDR2 FQNEAQ, per germline. V lost 5 bases and J lost 3; bases outside the gene matches: 7. The CDR3 region is CASSPGTGLHTEAFF. CDR3 DNA sequence: TGTGCCAGCAGCCCGGGGACAGGGCTGCACACTGAAGCTTTCTTT.

This clonotype was seen ten or more times. The chain links TRBV27 to TRBJ1-2; TRBD1 is a possible D gene (6 bases). This CDR3 has 13 residues. Germline values: CDR1 MNHEY, CDR2 SMNVEV (reference sequence). Trimming removed 8 bases at V and 6 bases at J, with 16 bases between. DNA for the CDR3: TGTGCCAGCTCTCTTCGGGGGGCGGATGGCTACACCTTC. Residues: CASSLRGADGYTF.

The table lists this clonotype with many counts. The chain links TRBV29-1 to TRBJ2-1; D is ambiguous. This CDR3 spans 13 amino acids. Germline V gene sequence: CDR1 SQVTM, CDR2 ANQGSEA. The V gene lost 4 bases and the J gene lost 4 bases, with 11 bases spanning the gap. The CDR3 is CSVARVAYNEQFF. The CDR3 DNA sequence: TGCAGCGTTGCCCGGGTGGCTTACAATGAGCAGTTCTTC.

Many counts were recorded for this clonotype. The chain joins TRBV20-1 to TRBJ1-2; 9 bases match TRBD1. CDR1 and CDR2 from the germline V gene are DFQATT and SNEGSKA (reference sequence). This CDR3 contains 14 residues. Trimming removed 3 bases from V and 6 bases from J; junction bases left unmatched: 8. The CDR3 DNA reads as TGCAGTGCTAGGCCCGGGACAGGGTATGATGGCTACACCTTC. Translating gives CSARPGTGYDGYTF.